This record looks at one TCR beta chain sequence and its context. The sample comes from a study of blood T cell repertoires in COVID-19. Study background: T cells, B-cell-depleted T cells, or PBMCs supplied cDNA or gDNA.

Germline lookup yields CDR1 SGDLS and CDR2 YYNGEE. V lost 3 bases, J lost 3 bases, and 7 bases lay in between. This CDR3 is 13 amino acids long. The repertoire was sequenced with immunoSEQ multiplex PCR; TCRdb's copy has only in-frame clones and lacks some. This sample carries about 210,000 clones, less than 85% of them seen once, and the ten largest clones take over 6%. The V and J genes are TRBV9 and TRBJ1-5; no definite D call. The source is a woman at least 80 years old with COVID-19, enrolled during active disease. Material for sequencing was peripheral blood. CDR3: CASSEQPNQPQHF. The CDR3 region has the DNA TGTGCCAGCAGCGAACAGCCCAATCAGCCCCAGCATTTT.